The next 27 T cell receptor beta chains were all read from a single sample in a study of blood T cell repertoires in COVID-19. Clones were read by immunoSEQ multiplex PCR, and TCRdb kept only the in-frame ones, dropping some. The sample has around 190,000 clones, roughly 80% seen once. Sequenced material: peripheral blood. The receptors shown here come from a woman in her 40s with COVID-19, enrolled during active disease.

The chain couples TRBV12-3 or TRBV12-4 to TRBJ2-5; D is possibly TRBD2 (6 bases). The CDR3 is 13 residues long. The V end lost 4 bases, the J end lost 2 bases, and 8 bases lay between the germline ends. The CDR3 nucleotides are TGTGCCAGCAGTTGGGGACTTCAAGAGACCCAGTACTTC. Protein: CASSWGLQETQYF.

The chain joins TRBV3-1 (or the pseudogene TRBV3-2) to TRBJ2-1; TRBD2 is a possible D gene (6 bases). Trimming pared 1 base from V and 5 bases from J, leaving 6 bases between. This CDR3 has 13 residues. Per germline, CDR1 LGHDT and CDR2 YNNKEL (reference sequence). CDR3 in DNA: TGTGCCAGCAGCCAAGGGACTAACAATGAGCAGTTCTTC. Translated: CASSQGTNNEQFF.

The chain has TRBV4-1 and TRBJ1-5, with D maybe TRBD1 (5 bases). This CDR3 has 16 residues. Between the trimmed V and J ends, which lost 3 bases and 3 bases, there was a span of 15 bases. CDR1 is MGHRA, CDR2 YSYEKL, per germline. The CDR3 DNA is TGCGCCAGCAGCCAGGGGTCAGGGTTGGACAATCAGCCCCAGCATTTT. Translation gives CASSQGSGLDNQPQHF.

The chain employs TRBV30 and TRBJ2-4, with a tentative D call TRBD2 (6 bases). The V gene's germline CDR1 is GTSNPN and CDR2 SVGIG (reference sequence). The V end was cut by 4 bases, the J end by 7 bases, with 20 bases between. The CDR3 is made up of 15 amino acids. Here the CDR3 DNA reads TGTGCCTGGATCGGCATGGCGGAGGGGACCAACATTCAGTACTTC. The encoded protein is CAWIGMAEGTNIQYF. Supplemented by reference TRBV30 and TRBJ2-4, the full variable domain reads SQTIHQWPATLVQPVGSPLSLECTVEGTSNPNLYWYRQAAGRGLQLLFYSVGIGQISSEVPQNLSASRPQDRQFILSSKKLLLSDSGFYLCAWIGMAEGTNIQYFGAGTRLSVL.

The chain combines TRBV29-1 with TRBJ1-1; D perhaps matches TRBD1 (5 bases). V dropped 1 base and J dropped 1 base, with 7 bases sitting between them. Germline V lookup: CDR1 SQVTM, CDR2 ANQGSEA. This CDR3 spans 13 amino acids. The CDR3 sequence is CSVEGGQNTEAFF. CDR3 sequence (DNA): TGCAGCGTTGAAGGTGGACAGAACACTGAAGCTTTCTTT.

The gene calls are TRBV9 and TRBJ1-1, with D unclear. The V end was cut by 0 bases, the J end by 0 bases, with 9 bases between. Germline V lookup: CDR1 SGDLS, CDR2 YYNGEE. This CDR3 has 15 residues. The CDR3 loop reads CASSVAHTVNTEAFF. DNA for the CDR3: TGTGCCAGCAGCGTAGCCCATACAGTGAACACTGAAGCTTTCTTT. Complete variable domain (other parts from reference TRBV9 and TRBJ1-1): DSGVTQTPKHLITATGQRVTLRCSPRSGDLSVYWYQQSLDQGLQFLIQYYNGEERAKGNILERFSAQQFPDLHSELNLSSLELGDSALYFCASSVAHTVNTEAFFGQGTRLTVV.

V is TRBV27 and J is TRBJ1-4; D might be TRBD1 (5 bases). This CDR3 is built from 15 residues. Trimming shortened V by 2 bases and J by 2 bases, and 9 bases separated the two germline ends. Germline V lookup: CDR1 MNHEY, CDR2 SMNVEV (reference sequence). The CDR3 DNA follows: TGTGCCAGCAGTTTAGGGGGGTTGACTAATGAAAAACTGTTTTTT. This translates into CASSLGGLTNEKLFF. Full variable domain (remainder filled in from reference TRBV27 and TRBJ1-4): EAQVTQNPRYLITVTGKKLTVTCSQNMNHEYMSWYRQDPGLGLRQIYYSMNVEVTDKGDVPEGYKVSRKEKRNFPLILESPSPNQTSLYFCASSLGGLTNEKLFFGSGTQLSVL.

This chain links TRBV7-9 with TRBJ1-2; 9 bases fit TRBD1. The CDR3 consists of 16 residues. Germline loops: CDR1 SEHNR, CDR2 FQNEAQ (reference sequence). V shed 5 bases and J 5 bases; nucleotides not matched to a gene: 12. The CDR3 reads CASSLKSPGTGYGYTF. CDR3 sequence (DNA): TGTGCCAGCAGCCTCAAATCTCCCGGGACAGGGTATGGCTACACCTTC.

The chain links TRBV6-1 to TRBJ2-2; weak D call: TRBD2 (6 bases). V lost 0 bases and J 4 bases, leaving 12 bases between the germline ends. Per the germline V gene, CDR1 is MNHNS and CDR2 is SASEGT. The CDR3 extends over 16 amino acids. The CDR3 DNA reads as TGTGCCAGCAGTGAAGCTATGACTAGATTCACCGGGGAGCTGTTTTTT. Translating it yields CASSEAMTRFTGELFF.

A remark on this clone: Other DNA sequences in the sample encode the same CDR3. The chain recombines TRBV11-3 with TRBJ2-1; D gene unclear. The ends were cut back, 0 bases at V and 7 bases at J, with 4 bases in the middle. Germline lookup yields CDR1 SGHNT and CDR2 YENEEA. The CDR3 totals 12 residues. Here the CDR3 DNA reads TGTGCCAGCAGCTTAGATAGAAATGAGCAGTTCTTC. Translated, it gives CASSLDRNEQFF. The complete variable domain, with remaining parts taken from reference TRBV11-3 and TRBJ2-1, reads EAGVVQSPRYKIIEKKQPVAFWCNPISGHNTLYWYLQNLGQGPELLIRYENEEAVDDSQLPKDRFSAERLKGVDSTLKIQPAELGDSAVYLCASSLDRNEQFFGPGTRLTVL.

The chain uses TRBV11-3 and TRBJ1-1, with D uncertain. Germline CDR1 is SGHNT and CDR2 is YENEEA. With 5 bases removed from V and 0 bases from J, the gap between germline ends came to 7 bases. There are 13 residues in the CDR3. The CDR3 sequence: CASSLEMNTEAFF. The DNA of the CDR3 is TGTGCCAGCAGCCTGGAGATGAACACTGAAGCTTTCTTT.

This clone was picked up a small number of times. The V and J genes are TRBV7-8 and TRBJ2-4; D may be TRBD2 (6 bases). Per germline, CDR1 SGHVS and CDR2 FQNEAQ. This CDR3 comprises 16 residues. The V end lost 5 bases, the J end lost 1 base, and 15 bases lay between the germline ends. The CDR3 nucleotides read TGTGCCAGCAGCCGGGCCGGAGGGTTGGCCAAAAACATTCAGTACTTC. Amino acids: CASSRAGGLAKNIQYF. Based on the CDR3 plus reference TRBV7-8 and TRBJ2-4, the full variable domain is GAGVSQSPRYKVAKRGQDVALRCDPISGHVSLFWYQQALGQGPEFLTYFQNEAQLDKSGLPSDRFFAERPEGSVSTLKIQRTQQEDSAVYLCASSRAGGLAKNIQYFGAGTRLSVL.

CDR3 nucleotides: TGTGCCAGCAGTGACCGAGCGGGGGCCACAGATACGCAGTATTTT. Amino acids: CASSDRAGATDTQYF. The chain employs TRBV6-4 and TRBJ2-3; 8 positions match TRBD2. This CDR3 has 15 residues. Trimming removed 2 bases from V and 2 bases from J; junction bases left unmatched: 3. Germline V gene data show CDR1 as MRHNA and CDR2 as SNTAGT.

V and J are TRBV29-1 and TRBJ1-6; D is possibly TRBD1 (5 bases). This CDR3 contains 13 residues. V lost 8 bases to trimming and J lost 10 bases, with 18 bases between them. The germline V gene has CDR1 SQVTM and CDR2 ANQGSEA. CDR3 loop: CSTILSWGSPLHF. The CDR3 DNA follows: TGCAGCACGATTCTTTCTTGGGGCTCACCCCTCCACTTT.

This clone was observed once. The J gene is TRBJ2-1, the V gene TRBV5-8; the match to TRBD2 covers 7 bases. V lost 3 bases, J lost 7 bases, and 4 bases stayed unmatched. The germline CDR1 and CDR2 sequences are SGHTS and YDEGEE. The CDR3 contains 13 residues. The DNA for the CDR3 is TGTGCCAGCAGCTGGGGGGGTGGGAATGAGCAGTTCTTC. This gives the protein CASSWGGGNEQFF.

The rearrangement uses TRBV19 and TRBJ1-1; D may be TRBD1 (5 bases). The germline gives CDR1 LNHDA, CDR2 SQIVND (reference sequence). This CDR3 comprises 14 residues. With 7 bases removed from V and 1 base from J, the gap between germline ends came to 13 bases. The CDR3 DNA reads TGTGCCAGTATTCAGGGCATGGGGAACACTGAAGCTTTCTTT. Translated: CASIQGMGNTEAFF.

V gene TRBV24-1 combines with J gene TRBJ2-3; 15 nucleotides agree with TRBD2. CDR3 length equals 19 residues. CDR1 is KGHDR, CDR2 SFDVKD, per germline. Unmatched junction bases numbered 13, after V lost 3 bases and J lost 7 bases. The CDR3 sequence: CATSDHRTSGRAPGYTQYF. The CDR3 DNA reads as TGTGCCACCAGTGATCATAGGACTAGCGGGAGGGCGCCCGGCTATACGCAGTATTTT.

This clone was seen a few times. The same CDR3 is also encoded by other DNA sequences in this sample. This rearrangement joins TRBV9 to TRBJ2-7, with TRBD2 identical over 10 bases. This CDR3 has 15 amino acids. Germline V gene sequence: CDR1 SGDLS, CDR2 YYNGEE. Trimming took 4 bases from V and 2 from J; bases not matched to a gene: 6. The CDR3 region is CASSPRTSGAYEQYF. The CDR3 bases are TGTGCCAGCAGCCCTCGAACTAGCGGGGCCTACGAGCAGTACTTC. Together with reference TRBV9 and TRBJ2-7, the CDR3 gives the full variable domain: DSGVTQTPKHLITATGQRVTLRCSPRSGDLSVYWYQQSLDQGLQFLIQYYNGEERAKGNILERFSAQQFPDLHSELNLSSLELGDSALYFCASSPRTSGAYEQYFGPGTRLTVT.

This chain connects TRBV7-2 to TRBJ2-2; D gene unclear. The CDR3 loop spans 13 amino acids. Germline lookup yields CDR1 SGHTA and CDR2 FQGNSA. V was clipped by 3 bases and J by 6 bases, with 8 bases between them. CDR3 DNA sequence: TGTGCCAGCAGCTTCCGGGTCTCCGGGGAGCTGTTTTTT. Amino acids: CASSFRVSGELFF.

The chain couples TRBV19 to TRBJ2-2; D possibly corresponds to TRBD2 (6 bases). V was cut by 6 bases and J by 6 bases, with 11 bases left in between. Germline V CDR1 and CDR2: LNHDA, SQIVND (reference sequence). This CDR3 has 13 amino acids. The DNA of the CDR3 is TGTGCCAGTAGCCCGGGGGAGGCCGGGGAGCTGTTTTTT. This gives the protein CASSPGEAGELFF.

The chain has TRBV28 and TRBJ2-1; D possibly corresponds to TRBD2 (5 bases). Germline CDR1 is MDHEN and CDR2 is SYDVKM. The CDR3 is 16 residues long. V was cut by 6 bases and J by 0 bases, with 15 bases left in between. The CDR3 loop is CASSPSGASSYNEQFF. DNA of the CDR3: TGTGCCAGCAGCCCGAGCGGAGCAAGCTCCTACAATGAGCAGTTCTTC.

The V gene is TRBV3-1 (or the pseudogene TRBV3-2), the J gene TRBJ1-1; D is unresolved. Germline CDR1 is LGHDT and CDR2 is YNNKEL (reference sequence). Trimming stripped 5 bases from V and 1 base from J, with 11 bases between. The CDR3 covers 14 residues. The CDR3 protein is CASSVRARNTEAFF. In DNA, the CDR3 is TGTGCCAGCAGCGTGCGGGCCCGGAACACTGAAGCTTTCTTT.

The genes are TRBV27 and TRBJ1-6, with 7 positions matching TRBD1. The length of the CDR3 is 15 residues. V dropped 6 bases and J dropped 7; count of bases not matched to a gene: 9. In germline, CDR1 is MNHEY, CDR2 SMNVEV (reference sequence). In DNA form, the CDR3 reads TGTGCCAGCAGGCGCCGACAGGGTTGGAATTCACCCCTCCACTTT. As protein: CASRRRQGWNSPLHF.

The chain recombines TRBV28 with TRBJ2-1; D is unclear. Trimming stripped 4 bases from V and 0 bases from J, with 13 bases between. In germline, CDR1 is MDHEN, CDR2 SYDVKM. The CDR3 covers 16 residues. In nucleotides, the CDR3 is TGTGCCAGCAGTTCCCCGGCGGCGGACTCCTACAATGAGCAGTTCTTC. Amino acid sequence: CASSSPAADSYNEQFF.

The rearrangement joins TRBV7-9 to TRBJ2-7; 8 bases agree with TRBD1. The J segment lost 4 bases and the V segment lost 5 bases, leaving 10 bases of the junction unmatched. The CDR3 is 15 residues long. Germline V gives CDR1 SEHNR, CDR2 FQNEAQ (reference sequence). The CDR3 bases are TGTGCCAGCAGCCTACAGCCGGGACAGGCGTACGAGCAGTACTTC. Protein: CASSLQPGQAYEQYF.

This clone was counted only a few times. The chain combines TRBV30 with TRBJ2-5, with D uncertain. V lost 1 base, J lost 0 bases, and 6 bases lay in between. The germline gives CDR1 GTSNPN, CDR2 SVGIG (reference sequence). The CDR3 length is 13 residues. The CDR3 DNA follows: TGTGCCTGGAGTGGAGGAAACCAAGAGACCCAGTACTTC. The encoded protein is CAWSGGNQETQYF.

V gene TRBV19 combines with J gene TRBJ2-2, with D perhaps TRBD1 (6 bases). Germline-derived CDR1 and CDR2 are LNHDA and SQIVND (reference sequence). The CDR3 loop spans 15 amino acids. The V end was cut by 0 bases, the J end by 6 bases, with 11 bases between. Here the CDR3 reads CASSIDNRDAGELFF. As DNA, the CDR3 is TGTGCCAGTAGTATAGACAACAGGGATGCCGGGGAGCTGTTTTTT.